The source of this T cell receptor (beta chain) is a study of T cell changes during pregnancy in multiple sclerosis. Profiling relied on immunoSEQ multiplex PCR, and the TCRdb table lists in-frame clones only, not all of them. This sample has under 30,000 clones; 90% to 95% occur once, and the top ten carry roughly 0.4%. The CDR3 length is 14 residues. Trimming shortened V by 8 bases and J by 3 bases, and 16 bases separated the two germline ends. Germline V CDR1 and CDR2: MNHEY, SVGAGI. The sequence was obtained from a female donor with multiple sclerosis, enrolled in a pregnancy study. The input for sequencing was CD4+ T cells from peripheral blood mononuclear cells, taken after pregnancy. The chain uses TRBV6-5 and TRBJ1-2; weak D call: TRBD1 (5 bases). CDR3 nucleotide sequence: TGTGCCAGCTCAATTAGCTGGACACACTATGGCTACACCTTC. This gives the protein CASSISWTHYGYTF.